The next 24 T cell receptor beta chains were all read from a single sample in a study of blood T cell repertoires in COVID-19. TCRdb's table, derived via immunoSEQ multiplex PCR, lists solely in-frame clones and lacks some. The table records about 210,000 clones, just under 85% of them present only once. Sequenced input: peripheral blood. The receptors were gathered from a woman between 45 and 65 years old with active or convalescent COVID-19.

The CDR3 loop reads CASSLGAPEQYF. The CDR3 DNA is TGTGCCAGCAGCTTGGGGGCTCCGGAGCAGTACTTC. The gene calls are TRBV5-5 and TRBJ2-7; no firm D call. In germline, CDR1 is SGHKS, CDR2 YYEKEE (reference sequence). The CDR3 runs to 12 residues. V lost 0 bases to trimming and J lost 7 bases, with 8 bases between them.

This clone was recorded once. J is TRBJ2-7 and V is TRBV6-4; D unresolved. Germline V gene data show CDR1 as MRHNA and CDR2 as SNTAGT. The CDR3 covers 12 residues. The ends were cut back, 8 bases at V and 4 bases at J, with 12 bases in the middle. CDR3 DNA: TGTGCCAGCGGAGCCTTAAAGTACGAGCAGTACGTC. Residues: CASGALKYEQYV.

The CDR3 bases are TGCGCCAGCAGCTTGTACGGGGGGAGCAATCAGCCCCAGCATTTT. This encodes CASSLYGGSNQPQHF. The rearrangement uses TRBV5-1 and TRBJ1-5; perhaps TRBD1 as D (5 bases). The length of the CDR3 is 15 residues. V was trimmed by 1 base and J by 1 base, leaving 9 bases between them. Germline V gene data show CDR1 as SGHRS and CDR2 as YFSETQ.

This chain uses TRBV7-9 with TRBJ1-4, with D perhaps matching TRBD1 (6 bases). V was clipped by 5 bases and J by 0 bases, with 19 bases between them. Per germline, CDR1 SEHNR and CDR2 FQNEAQ (reference sequence). The CDR3 is made up of 18 amino acids. CDR3 sequence reads: CASSGTRGPSSTNEKLFF. The CDR3 nucleotides read TGTGCCAGCAGCGGAACCAGGGGACCCTCCTCAACTAATGAAAAACTGTTTTTT.

V is TRBV6-1 and J is TRBJ1-2; TRBD1 matches at 10 bases. This CDR3 is 14 amino acids long. Trimming cost V 2 bases and J 8 bases; bases outside gene matches: 5. Germline assignment: CDR1 MNHNS and CDR2 SASEGT. The CDR3: CASSERGTGDGYTF. The CDR3 DNA reads as TGTGCCAGCAGTGAAAGGGGGACAGGGGACGGCTACACCTTC.

V and J are TRBV19 and TRBJ1-2; unclear D gene. V was cut by 6 bases and J by 4 bases, with 9 bases left in between. This CDR3 region has 12 residues. Germline values: CDR1 LNHDA, CDR2 SQIVND (reference sequence). CDR3 sequence (DNA): TGTGCCAGTAGATCCCCCAGCTATGGCTACACCTTC. Translated: CASRSPSYGYTF.

This rearrangement joins TRBV24-1 to TRBJ2-7; TRBD2 is a possible D gene (7 bases). Germline V gene data show CDR1 as KGHDR and CDR2 as SFDVKD. This CDR3 region has 15 residues. V was trimmed by 3 bases and J by 6 bases, leaving 17 bases between them. CDR3 region: CATSDGPMGGREQYF. CDR3 DNA sequence: TGTGCCACCAGTGATGGCCCAATGGGGGGGCGCGAGCAGTACTTC.

A few counts support this clone. This sequence joins TRBV6-2 or TRBV6-3 and TRBJ1-5; 8 bases line up with TRBD1. Unmatched junction bases numbered 6, after V lost 4 bases and J lost 7 bases. This CDR3 spans 14 amino acids. Germline V gene lookup returns CDR1 MNHEY and CDR2 SVGEGT. The CDR3 here is CASSLRQGSQPQHF. CDR3 DNA sequence: TGTGCCAGCAGTTTACGACAGGGGAGCCAGCCCCAGCATTTT.

CDR3 region: CASSLAGEVGTVEAFF. DNA of the CDR3: TGTGCCAGCAGCTTAGCGGGGGAGGTCGGGACAGTTGAAGCTTTCTTT. The genes are TRBV7-8 and TRBJ1-1; 7 bases fit TRBD1. Germline CDR1 reads SGHVS; CDR2 reads FQNEAQ. The CDR3 spans 16 residues. With V trimmed by 0 bases and J by 7 bases, 11 bases remained unmatched. The whole variable domain, filled in from reference TRBV7-8 and TRBJ1-1, reads GAGVSQSPRYKVAKRGQDVALRCDPISGHVSLFWYQQALGQGPEFLTYFQNEAQLDKSGLPSDRFFAERPEGSVSTLKIQRTQQEDSAVYLCASSLAGEVGTVEAFFGQGTRLTVV.

The chain joins TRBV16 to TRBJ1-4; tentative D call: TRBD1 (5 bases). Trimming removed 6 bases from V and 5 bases from J, with 16 bases in between. The CDR3 runs to 15 residues. Germline CDR1 and CDR2: KGHSY and FQNENV. The CDR3 DNA reads as TGTGCCAGCAGGCGGGACGGCAGGGCGAATGAAAAACTGTTTTTT. Translating gives CASRRDGRANEKLFF. Looking up the rest from reference TRBV16 and TRBJ1-4 gives the full variable domain: GEEVAQTPKHLVRGEGQKAKLYCAPIKGHSYVFWYQQVLKNEFKFLISFQNENVFDETGMPKERFSAKCLPNSPCSLEIQATKLEDSAVYFCASRRDGRANEKLFFGSGTQLSVL.

The J gene is TRBJ2-2, the V gene TRBV3-1 (or the pseudogene TRBV3-2); TRBD2 matches 11 bases. Germline V gene data show CDR1 as LGHDT and CDR2 as YNNKEL (reference sequence). There are 18 residues in the CDR3. J lost 5 bases, V lost 4 bases, and 12 bases had no gene match. As DNA, the CDR3 is TGTGCCAGCAGCCCGGTCCGGCCAACTAGCGGGAGAACCGGGGAGCTGTTTTTT. This sequence encodes CASSPVRPTSGRTGELFF.

This clone was seen a few times. V usage is TRBV3-1 (or the pseudogene TRBV3-2) and J usage is TRBJ1-4, with 7 positions matching TRBD1. Germline-derived CDR1 and CDR2 are LGHDT and YNNKEL (reference sequence). CDR3 length: 16 amino acids. The trim removed 0 bases at V and 5 bases at J, leaving 6 bases unmatched. Written as DNA, the CDR3 is TGTGCCAGCAGCCAAGATTTCGGACAGGTCAATGAAAAACTGTTTTTT. Its protein product is CASSQDFGQVNEKLFF.

V gene TRBV18 combines with J gene TRBJ2-3; 10 bases are a match to TRBD1. V lost 7 bases, J lost 1 base, and 2 bases stayed unmatched. This CDR3 spans 14 amino acids. Germline V gene lookup returns CDR1 KGHSH and CDR2 LQKENI. CDR3 coding DNA: TGTGCCAGCTTCGGGACAGGGGGCACAGATACGCAGTATTTT. Translation gives CASFGTGGTDTQYF.

V gene TRBV6-5 combines with J gene TRBJ2-2; 8 nucleotides align to TRBD1. The trim removed 7 bases at V and 2 bases at J, leaving 6 bases unmatched. CDR1 MNHEY and CDR2 SVGAGI come from the germline V gene. The CDR3 runs to 15 residues. The CDR3 region has the DNA TGTGCCAGCACCCGACAGGGGAGTAACACCGGGGAGCTGTTTTTT. Translating it yields CASTRQGSNTGELFF.

The chain links TRBV19 to TRBJ2-5, with D perhaps TRBD1 (6 bases). The germline CDR1 and CDR2 sequences are LNHDA and SQIVND (reference sequence). The V gene lost 5 bases and the J gene lost 2 bases, with 12 bases spanning the gap. The CDR3 consists of 14 residues. In DNA form, the CDR3 reads TGTGCCAGTAGTCATCACAGGGTTCAAGAGACCCAGTACTTC. It specifies CASSHHRVQETQYF.

The genes are TRBV7-2 and TRBJ1-2; a possible D gene is TRBD1 (5 bases). CDR3 length: 16 residues. Looked up from germline, CDR1 is SGHTA and CDR2 is FQGNSA. V was trimmed by 1 base and J by 4 bases, leaving 16 bases between them. CDR3: CASSLDRTGQPYGYTF. The CDR3 nucleotides are TGTGCCAGCAGCTTAGATCGAACAGGCCAACCCTATGGCTACACCTTC.

V and J are TRBV6-5 and TRBJ1-1; 11 bases fit TRBD1. CDR1 is MNHEY and CDR2 is SVGAGI in the germline V gene. This CDR3 spans 15 amino acids. V was clipped by 6 bases and J by 8 bases; unmatched bases: 11. The CDR3: CASSRPRTGGVEAFF. The CDR3 bases are TGTGCCAGCAGCAGACCTAGGACAGGGGGCGTCGAAGCTTTCTTT.

This chain links TRBV4-1 with TRBJ1-5; D unresolved. The germline gives CDR1 MGHRA, CDR2 YSYEKL. V was pared by 5 bases and J by 0 bases, with 11 bases between. The CDR3 has 15 residues. CDR3 amino acids: CASSGQSISNQPQHF. CDR3 nucleotide sequence: TGCGCCAGCAGCGGGCAGTCGATTAGCAATCAGCCCCAGCATTTT.

The V call is TRBV18, the J call TRBJ2-3; possibly TRBD2 for D (5 bases). Germline loops: CDR1 KGHSH, CDR2 LQKENI. The length of the CDR3 is 14 residues. V was cut by 4 bases and J by 4 bases, with 12 bases left in between. The CDR3 loop is CASSLAGAADTQYF. Written as DNA, the CDR3 is TGTGCCAGCTCACTGGCGGGTGCCGCAGATACGCAGTATTTT.

The chain employs TRBV28 and TRBJ2-1; possible D gene TRBD2, 7 bases. Trimming removed 6 bases at V and 3 bases at J, with 12 bases between. The germline V gene encodes CDR1 MDHEN and CDR2 SYDVKM. The CDR3 is 14 residues long. This CDR3 reads CASSPGGGYNEQFF. The CDR3 nucleotides read TGTGCCAGCAGCCCGGGGGGCGGCTACAATGAGCAGTTCTTC. Full variable domain (remainder filled in from reference TRBV28 and TRBJ2-1): DVKVTQSSRYLVKRTGEKVFLECVQDMDHENMFWYRQDPGLGLRLIYFSYDVKMKEKGDIPEGYSVSREKKERFSLILESASTNQTSMYLCASSPGGGYNEQFFGPGTRLTVL.

V is TRBV19 and J is TRBJ1-1; D unresolved. This CDR3 has 16 residues. Germline V gives CDR1 LNHDA, CDR2 SQIVND (reference sequence). Trimming removed 5 bases at V and 1 base at J, with 17 bases between. The CDR3 protein is CASSGWVGRTNTEAFF. CDR3 bases: TGTGCCAGTAGTGGATGGGTAGGGAGGACGAACACTGAAGCTTTCTTT.

The V and J genes are TRBV3-1 (or the pseudogene TRBV3-2) and TRBJ2-7; tentative D call: TRBD2 (5 bases). This CDR3 spans 17 amino acids. The V and J ends lost 0 bases and 1 base respectively, with 16 bases between them. CDR1 and CDR2 from the germline V gene are LGHDT and YNNKEL (reference sequence). CDR3 amino acids: CASSQENRGIDSYEQYV. In DNA, the CDR3 is TGTGCCAGCAGCCAAGAGAACCGAGGGATAGATTCCTACGAGCAGTACGTC.

The V gene is TRBV11-2, the J gene TRBJ2-5; 10 bases align to TRBD2. The germline CDR1 and CDR2 sequences are SGHAT and FQNNGV. V shed 1 base and J 2 bases; nucleotides not matched to a gene: 7. The CDR3 length is 17 residues. CDR3 sequence (DNA): TGTGCCAGCAGCTTAGGCCCCCCTAGCGGGGGTCAAGAGACCCAGTACTTC. Its translation is CASSLGPPSGGQETQYF.

The chain couples TRBV19 to TRBJ2-3; maybe TRBD1 (7 bases). The CDR3 sequence is 15 residues long. Germline CDR1 and CDR2: LNHDA and SQIVND (reference sequence). V was clipped by 7 bases and J by 7 bases, with 21 bases between them. The CDR3 region is CASNPGAGGAHTQYF. The CDR3 DNA follows: TGTGCCAGTAACCCGGGGGCAGGGGGTGCGCATACGCAGTATTTT.